The sequence of this T cell receptor beta chain was determined in a study of blood T cell repertoires in COVID-19. Study in general: Sites in the United States, Italy and Spain provided acute and convalescent COVID-19 samples.

In the original processing: The authors estimated nucleated cell counts from reference gene primer amplification. The assay was immunoSEQ multiplex PCR, and TCRdb's table has in-frame clones only and misses some. The V and J calls and the clone size are those of that table, but D and trimming were determined from the DNA. The table includes 50,000 to 80,000 clones, 86% detected once. The CDR3 runs 13 residues. V shed 0 bases and J shed 8 bases, with 6 bases lying between them. Germline CDR1 is SGDLS and CDR2 is YYNGEE. The sample comprised peripheral blood. The TCR originated in a man aged 45-65 years with active COVID-19. The V gene is TRBV9, the J gene TRBJ1-6; D is ambiguous. In DNA, the CDR3 is TGTGCCAGCAGCGTAGACTCGGATTCACCCCTCCACTTT. Encoded protein: CASSVDSDSPLHF. Supplemented by reference TRBV9 and TRBJ1-6, the full variable domain reads DSGVTQTPKHLITATGQRVTLRCSPRSGDLSVYWYQQSLDQGLQFLIQYYNGEERAKGNILERFSAQQFPDLHSELNLSSLELGDSALYFCASSVDSDSPLHFGNGTRLTVT.